The entry below gives a single T cell receptor beta chain sequence along with its context. Its antigen is currently unknown. Germline V CDR1 and CDR2: MNHEY, SVGAGI. This CDR3 has 16 residues. The V and J ends lost 0 bases and 9 bases respectively, with 15 bases between them. These data belong to a study of Ad26.COV2.S vaccination and SARS-CoV-2 variants. Broader study findings: Spike-specific TCR breadth was greater after Ad26.COV2.S than placebo.

Treatment in this sample: some 19 received Ad26.COV2.S at low or high dose, single or two shots; 5 received placebo; per-sample allocation not given. Samples analyzed were those drawn on day 63 after the first vaccine or placebo injection. This Boston cohort included adults aged 18-55 years. Assay: immunoSEQ multiplex PCR; the TCRdb copy retains only in-frame clones and omits some. Of about 400,000 clones listed, about four fifths were seen once; the top ten hold around 7.4%. The rearrangement joins TRBV6-5 to TRBJ1-6; D unresolved. Source: peripheral blood, taken in a trial of Ad26.COV2.S vaccine versus placebo. The source of this sequence is a person between 18 and 59 years old who received the Ad26.COV2.S COVID-19 vaccine or a placebo. Here the CDR3 reads CASSYSLSAPTSPLHF. As DNA, the CDR3 is TGTGCCAGCAGTTACTCGTTGTCGGCCCCCACTTCACCCCTCCACTTT.